Below are 4 T cell receptor beta chains sequenced from a single sample in a study of T cells in Graves' hyperthyroidism and ophthalmopathy. There were TCR beta CDR3 regions amplified from RNA transcripts. Carried out on the TCR CDR3, a first-round RT-PCR used the HTBI primer set. MiXCR was run by TCRdb on the multiplex PCR reads, yielding one entry per CDR3 protein. The table shows about 360,000 distinct CDR3 sequences, with around 14% occurring only once. Sample: blood. The source is a young woman with Graves' hyperthyroidism.

This clonotype was seen at least ten times. The V gene is TRBV2, the J gene TRBJ2-3, with D possibly TRBD1 on 6 matching bases. V shed 2 bases and J shed 0 bases, with 21 bases lying between them. This CDR3 contains 19 residues. CDR1 is SNHLY, CDR2 FYNNEI, per germline. The CDR3 loop is CASSEPTRVGGSSTDTQYF. CDR3 nucleotide sequence: TGTGCCAGCAGTGAACCTACCCGAGTAGGGGGATCTAGCACAGATACGCAGTATTTT.

This clonotype showed up just a few times. CDR3 residues: CASSPTGGTSYEQYF. CDR3 DNA sequence: TGTGCCAGCAGCCCGACAGGGGGCACTTCCTACGAGCAGTACTTC. V usage is TRBV7-9 and J usage is TRBJ2-7; 10 positions agree with TRBD1. Germline CDR1 and CDR2: SEHNR and FQNEAQ (reference sequence). This CDR3 contains 15 residues. V was clipped by 5 bases and J by 1 base; unmatched bases: 5. Filled out from reference TRBV7-9 and TRBJ2-7, the complete variable domain reads DTGVSQNPRHKITKRGQNVTFRCDPISEHNRLYWYRQTLGQGPEFLTYFQNEAQLEKSRLLSDRFSAERPKGSFSTLEIQRTEQGDSAMYLCASSPTGGTSYEQYFGPGTRLTVT.

The CDR3 spells CASSLIFGGGNTIYF. CDR3 DNA sequence: TGTGCCAGCAGCCTGATTTTCGGGGGCGGAAACACCATATATTTT. The V and J genes are TRBV7-8 and TRBJ1-3; the D gene is possibly TRBD1 (6 bases). The V end lost 5 bases, the J end lost 4 bases, and 15 bases lay between the germline ends. The germline V gene has CDR1 SGHVS and CDR2 FQNEAQ. The CDR3 is 15 amino acids.

The chain employs TRBV2 and TRBJ2-5, with TRBD1 identical over 11 bases. The V and J ends lost 3 bases and 4 bases, in that order; junction bases with no gene match: 7. In germline, CDR1 is SNHLY, CDR2 FYNNEI. The CDR3 sequence is 16 residues long. Here the CDR3 DNA reads TGTGCCAGCAGTGACCAGGGGACAGGGGGATCAGAGACCCAGTACTTC. Protein sequence: CASSDQGTGGSETQYF.